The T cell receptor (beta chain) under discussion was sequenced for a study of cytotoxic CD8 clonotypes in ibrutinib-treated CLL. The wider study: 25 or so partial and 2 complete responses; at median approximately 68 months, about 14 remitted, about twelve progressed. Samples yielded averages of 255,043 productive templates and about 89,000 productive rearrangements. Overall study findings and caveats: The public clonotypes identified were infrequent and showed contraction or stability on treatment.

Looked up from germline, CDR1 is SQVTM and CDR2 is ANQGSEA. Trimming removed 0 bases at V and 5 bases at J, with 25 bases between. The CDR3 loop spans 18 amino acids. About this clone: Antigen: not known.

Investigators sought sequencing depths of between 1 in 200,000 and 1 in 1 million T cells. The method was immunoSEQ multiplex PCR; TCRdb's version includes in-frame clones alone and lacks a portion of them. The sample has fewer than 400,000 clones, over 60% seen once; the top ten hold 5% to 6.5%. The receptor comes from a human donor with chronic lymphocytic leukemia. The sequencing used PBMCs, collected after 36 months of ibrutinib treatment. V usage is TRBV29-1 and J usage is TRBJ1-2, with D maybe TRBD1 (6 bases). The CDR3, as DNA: TGCAGCGTTGAAGATGCCCTAGTGCCGAGACAGGCAAATTATGGCTACACCTTC. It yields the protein CSVEDALVPRQANYGYTF. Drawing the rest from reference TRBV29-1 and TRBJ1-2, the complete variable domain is SAVISQKPSRDICQRGTSLTIQCQVDSQVTMMFWYRQQPGQSLTLIATANQGSEATYESGFVIDKFPISRPNLTFSTLTVSNMSPEDSSIYLCSVEDALVPRQANYGYTFGSGTRLTVV.